These T cell receptor beta chains were read from a single sample in a study of identical twins. TCRdb redid the calling of the 5' RACE reads with MiXCR, one entry per CDR3 protein. Here the sample spans 400,000 or so distinct CDR3 sequences, roughly 10% being singletons. The sample was naive T cells sorted from blood. Receptor source: a woman aged 45-60 years in good health. The CDR3 runs from the conserved cysteine through the conserved F or W. The D gene is left open where the match is weak. A clone size is listed for some rows: how often the clone was seen (once, few, many), or a class if it is expanded.

size	V	J	D	CDR3	DNA
-	TRBV29-1	TRBJ2-6	-	CSVDTGFSGANVLTF	TGCAGCGTGGACACAGGATTCTCTGGGGCCAACGTCCTGACTTTC
-	TRBV3-1	TRBJ1-4	-	CASRQDTTNEKLFF	TGTGCCAGCAGACAAGATACCACTAATGAAAAACTGTTTTTT
few	TRBV7-9	TRBJ2-5	-	CASSDRQETQYF	TGTGCCAGCAGCGACAGGCAAGAGACCCAGTACTTC
many	TRBV7-9	TRBJ2-1	-	CASSFSRNNEQFF	TGTGCCAGCAGCTTCTCTCGCAACAATGAGCAGTTCTTC
many	TRBV5-1	TRBJ2-2	TRBD2	CASSSGLGRILPNTGELFF	TGCGCCAGCAGCTCGGGACTAGGGAGGATTCTACCTAACACCGGGGAGCTGTTTTTT
-	TRBV12-3/TRBV12-4	TRBJ2-5	-	CASSFGEGEFQETQYF	TGTGCCAGCAGTTTTGGTGAAGGGGAGTTCCAAGAGACCCAGTACTTC
-	TRBV5-1	TRBJ2-2	-	CASSPRLEPQITGELFF	TGCGCCAGCAGCCCGCGACTAGAACCCCAAATCACCGGGGAGCTGTTTTTT
many	TRBV5-1	TRBJ2-3	TRBD1	CASSTGTGNTDTQYF	TGCGCCAGCAGCACCGGGACAGGGAACACAGATACGCAGTATTTT
many	TRBV5-1	TRBJ2-1	-	CASSLLGLATYNEQFF	TGCGCCAGCAGCCTTCTGGGGCTAGCGACCTACAATGAGCAGTTCTTC
-	TRBV6-5	TRBJ2-7	-	CASSYSAWAQDEQYF	TGTGCCAGCAGTTACTCCGCGTGGGCTCAGGACGAGCAGTACTTC
few	TRBV12-3/TRBV12-4	TRBJ1-2	-	CASSPSRDGRYTF	TGTGCCAGCAGTCCGTCCCGGGACGGTCGCTACACCTTC
many	TRBV7-8	TRBJ1-3	-	CASSTATQLNTIYF	TGTGCCAGCAGCACTGCGACACAGTTAAACACCATATATTTT
many	TRBV12-3/TRBV12-4	TRBJ2-1	TRBD1	CASNPPDRGVFNEQFF	TGTGCCAGCAACCCCCCCGACAGGGGGGTTTTCAATGAGCAGTTCTTC
few	TRBV11-2	TRBJ2-3	-	CASTPGKGGTDTQYF	TGTGCCAGCACCCCCGGTAAAGGGGGCACAGATACGCAGTATTTT
many	TRBV24-1	TRBJ2-1	TRBD2	CATSDLPLAGTYNEQFF	TGTGCCACCAGTGATTTGCCACTAGCGGGCACCTACAATGAGCAGTTCTTC
few	TRBV27	TRBJ2-5	-	CASSNRGRQETQYF	TGTGCCAGCTCCAACCGGGGGCGACAAGAGACCCAGTACTTC
many	TRBV4-2	TRBJ2-5	-	CASSKVKETQYF	TGTGCCAGCAGTAAGGTGAAAGAGACCCAGTACTTC
-	TRBV5-1	TRBJ1-6	-	CASSLYSGTGNSPLHF	TGCGCCAGCAGCTTGTATTCGGGAACTGGTAATTCACCCCTCCACTTT
many	TRBV10-3	TRBJ2-1	-	CAISAAGRSYNEQFF	TGTGCCATCAGTGCGGCTGGACGGTCCTACAATGAGCAGTTCTTC
few	TRBV12-3/TRBV12-4	TRBJ2-2	TRBD1	CASTPDRASTGELFF	TGTGCCAGCACCCCGGACAGGGCGAGCACCGGGGAGCTGTTTTTT
-	TRBV7-9	TRBJ2-1	-	CASSSRANEQFF	TGTGCCAGCAGCTCCCGAGCTAATGAGCAGTTCTTC
-	TRBV12-3/TRBV12-4	TRBJ2-1	-	CASTQVGLFNEQFF	TGTGCCAGCACCCAGGTTGGGCTGTTCAATGAGCAGTTCTTC
few	TRBV10-1	TRBJ1-1	-	CASSEINTNGEAFF	TGCGCCAGCAGCGAGATCAATACGAACGGTGAAGCTTTCTTT
-	TRBV29-1	TRBJ2-4	TRBD2	CSVGEGLGAKNIQYF	TGCAGCGTTGGGGAGGGCTTGGGAGCCAAAAACATTCAGTACTTC
-	TRBV7-9	TRBJ1-2	TRBD1	CASSPRQGGDYTF	TGTGCCAGCAGCCCCCGACAGGGAGGGGACTACACCTTC
few	TRBV12-3/TRBV12-4	TRBJ2-1	-	CASSARAASEQFF	TGTGCCAGCAGTGCCCGGGCCGCTAGTGAGCAGTTCTTC
many	TRBV20-1	TRBJ1-6	TRBD1	CSARIGQASPLHF	TGCAGTGCTAGGATAGGACAGGCCTCGCCCCTCCACTTT
few	TRBV7-2	TRBJ1-6	-	CASSFSRGPSTLHF	TGTGCCAGCAGCTTTAGTAGAGGACCCTCGACCCTCCACTTT
many	TRBV20-1	TRBJ2-1	-	CSALPDSSISYNEQFF	TGCAGTGCTCTCCCGGACAGCTCTATCTCCTACAATGAGCAGTTCTTC
few	TRBV11-3	TRBJ2-6	-	CASSLYFSGANVLTF	TGTGCCAGCAGCTTATACTTCTCTGGGGCCAACGTCCTGACTTTC
many	TRBV5-1	TRBJ1-1	TRBD1	CASSTSQGAHTEAFF	TGCGCCAGCAGCACTTCCCAGGGGGCTCACACTGAGGCTTTCTTT
many	TRBV11-2	TRBJ2-1	TRBD1	CASSLKDRGIFSYNEQFF	TGTGCCAGCAGCTTAAAGGACAGGGGAATATTCTCCTACAATGAGCAGTTCTTC
-	TRBV20-1	TRBJ1-1	-	CSARETYMNTEAFF	TGCAGTGCTAGAGAGACGTACATGAACACTGAAGCTTTCTTT
many	TRBV29-1	TRBJ2-1	-	CSRTGAYNEQFF	TGCAGCCGTACGGGAGCTTACAATGAGCAGTTCTTC
few	TRBV9	TRBJ2-2	-	CASSVGEFWNGELFF	TGTGCCAGCAGCGTAGGAGAGTTCTGGAACGGGGAGCTGTTTTTT
few	TRBV3-1	TRBJ2-1	-	CASSQEVTGIGDEQFF	TGTGCCAGCAGCCAAGAGGTAACGGGAATAGGGGATGAGCAGTTCTTC
-	TRBV27	TRBJ1-5	TRBD1	CASSPRQGVRGNQPQHF	TGTGCCAGCAGTCCCCGGCAGGGGGTAAGGGGCAATCAGCCCCAGCATTTT
few	TRBV9	TRBJ2-2	TRBD1	CASSVELRGGLVRTGELFF	TGTGCCAGCAGCGTAGAACTCCGAGGGGGCTTAGTTCGGACCGGGGAGCTGTTTTTT
many	TRBV5-1	TRBJ2-5	-	CASSTGFQETQYF	TGCGCCAGCAGCACAGGGTTCCAAGAGACCCAGTACTTC
many	TRBV12-3/TRBV12-4	TRBJ1-5	-	CASSPTRRVNPNQPQHF	TGTGCCAGCAGTCCTACCCGGAGGGTTAATCCTAATCAGCCCCAGCATTTT
-	TRBV20-1	TRBJ2-7	-	CSARDGPTAYYEQYF	TGCAGTGCTAGAGATGGCCCGACAGCTTACTACGAGCAGTACTTC
many	TRBV24-1	TRBJ2-2	-	CATSDGAGELFF	TGTGCCACCAGTGATGGGGCCGGGGAGCTGTTTTTT
-	TRBV7-8	TRBJ2-3	-	CASSTRQRTDTQYF	TGTGCCAGCAGCACGCGACAGCGCACAGATACGCAGTATTTT
many	TRBV12-3/TRBV12-4	TRBJ2-1	TRBD2	CASSLGLATPDEQFF	TGTGCCAGCAGTTTAGGACTAGCAACCCCTGACGAGCAGTTCTTC
-	TRBV11-2	TRBJ1-2	-	CASSLGSGRDYGYTF	TGTGCCAGCAGCTTAGGTTCAGGGAGGGATTATGGCTACACCTTC
-	TRBV27	TRBJ2-1	TRBD2	CASSPSPAGADNEQFF	TGTGCCAGCAGTCCATCCCCGGCGGGAGCGGACAATGAGCAGTTCTTC
few	TRBV15	TRBJ1-3	-	CATSRDLGSAGNTIYF	TGTGCCACCAGCAGAGATCTTGGGAGCGCTGGAAACACCATATATTTT
many	TRBV3-1	TRBJ2-1	TRBD1	CASSPHEQGVNEQFF	TGTGCCAGCAGCCCCCATGAACAGGGGGTGAATGAGCAGTTCTTC
many	TRBV12-3/TRBV12-4	TRBJ2-3	-	CASSLGPPDTQYF	TGTGCCAGCAGTTTAGGCCCCCCAGATACGCAGTATTTT
many	TRBV2	TRBJ2-7	TRBD2	CASKGLAAYEQYF	TGTGCCAGCAAGGGACTAGCGGCCTACGAGCAGTACTTC
few	TRBV29-1	TRBJ2-3	TRBD2	CSVEILAADTQYF	TGCAGCGTGGAGATACTAGCGGCAGATACGCAGTATTTT
many	TRBV29-1	TRBJ2-1	-	CSVDPVSSYNEQFF	TGCAGCGTTGACCCGGTTAGCTCCTACAATGAGCAGTTCTTC
few	TRBV30	TRBJ2-5	-	CAWSVMDSRETQYF	TGTGCCTGGAGTGTAATGGACAGCAGGGAGACCCAGTACTTC
-	TRBV20-1	TRBJ2-3	TRBD2	CSAVRGSTQYF	TGCAGTGCCGTACGCGGGAGTACGCAGTATTTT